Below, 10 T cell receptor beta chains from the same sample are listed, as sequenced in a study of T cell responses to AZD1222 COVID-19 vaccine. The data were produced by immunoSEQ multiplex PCR, yet TCRdb's version contains in-frame clones alone and is incomplete. The sample contains 90,000 to 120,000 clones, about 90% of which appear only once. The input for sequencing was peripheral blood, taken 28 days after the second AZD1222 dose. These receptors were obtained from an adult who received the AZD1222 COVID-19 vaccine.

This chain joins TRBV4-2 and TRBJ1-4, with a weak D call TRBD1 (5 bases). V lost 0 bases to trimming and J lost 6 bases, with 14 bases between them. The CDR3 has 16 amino acids. CDR1 is LGHNA, CDR2 YNFKEQ, per germline. CDR3 DNA sequence: TGTGCCAGCAGCCAAGATCGGGCGGGGGGGGATGAAAAACTGTTTTTT. It yields the protein CASSQDRAGGDEKLFF.

The rearrangement links TRBV30 to TRBJ1-5; a weak D match, TRBD1 (6 bases). Germline CDR1 and CDR2: GTSNPN and SVGIG (reference sequence). The CDR3 is 12 amino acids. Trimming removed 3 bases at V and 6 bases at J, with 9 bases between. CDR3 bases: TGTGCCTGGAGCGGGGGGGCTCAGCCCCAGCATTTT. Its translation: CAWSGGAQPQHF.

This clone was seen just once. This chain connects TRBV25-1 to TRBJ1-6; a possible D gene is TRBD1 (5 bases). CDR3 length equals 16 residues. The germline V gene has CDR1 MGHDK and CDR2 SYGVNS. Trimming left V 2 bases short and J 9 bases short, with 17 bases between. CDR3 DNA: TGTGCCAGCAGTGAAGGGTCAGGGAGTGCGAGTTCACCCCTCCACTTT. It is translated as CASSEGSGSASSPLHF. Combining the CDR3 with reference TRBV25-1 and TRBJ1-6 gives the whole variable domain EADIYQTPRYLVIGTGKKITLECSQTMGHDKMYWYQQDPGMELHLIHYSYGVNSTEKGDLSSESTVSRIRTEHFPLTLESARPSHTSQYLCASSEGSGSASSPLHFGNGTRLTVT.

The chain links TRBV10-3 to TRBJ2-5; TRBD2 is a possible D gene (7 bases). Trimming cost V 6 bases and J 6 bases, with 20 bases left between them. The CDR3 is 15 amino acids. Germline V gene sequence: CDR1 ENHRY, CDR2 SYGVKD. The CDR3, as DNA: TGTGCCATCAGCCTAGGGGGGGGCGCCGAGAAGACCCAGTACTTC. Its protein is CAISLGGGAEKTQYF.

The chain has TRBV7-9 and TRBJ1-3, with D hard to call. V was clipped by 5 bases and J by 4 bases, with 15 bases between them. CDR3 length: 15 amino acids. CDR1 and CDR2 (germline): SEHNR, FQNEAQ (reference sequence). The CDR3 loop is CASSPPWGSGNTIYF. The CDR3, as DNA: TGTGCCAGCAGCCCACCCTGGGGTTCCGGAAACACCATATATTTT.

The rearrangement joins TRBV29-1 to TRBJ2-5; D may match TRBD1 or TRBD2 (5 bases each). The CDR3 contains 14 residues. Trimming removed 7 bases from V and 3 bases from J, with 18 bases in between. CDR1 and CDR2 (germline): SQVTM, ANQGSEA. In nucleotides, the CDR3 is TGCAGCGCCAGGCGGGTTGGGGACGAAGAGACCCAGTACTTC. It codes for CSARRVGDEETQYF.

The chain has TRBV19 and TRBJ1-3, with TRBD1 as a possible D gene (5 bases). CDR1 and CDR2 from the germline V gene are LNHDA and SQIVND (reference sequence). The CDR3 is 15 amino acids. Trimming shortened V by 3 bases and J by 1 base, and 10 bases separated the two germline ends. The CDR3 DNA reads as TGTGCCAGTAGTATGTCGGGGGAATCTGGAAACACCATATATTTT. It codes for CASSMSGESGNTIYF.

This clone was seen a handful of times. The V gene is TRBV15, the J gene TRBJ1-2; D call uncertain. CDR1 and CDR2 from the germline V gene are LNHNV and YYDKDF (reference sequence). Trimming took 1 base from V and 0 from J, leaving 6 bases between them. CDR3 length: 14 residues. In nucleotides, the CDR3 is TGTGCCACCAGCAGAGTTCCATCTAACTATGGCTACACCTTC. This translates into CATSRVPSNYGYTF.

The chain employs TRBV9 and TRBJ2-1; 7 bases map to TRBD2. V lost 0 bases to trimming and J lost 0 bases; unmatched junction nucleotides: 0. The CDR3 has 15 residues. The germline V gene has CDR1 SGDLS and CDR2 YYNGEE. The CDR3 loop is CASSVAGGSYNEQFF. Written as DNA, the CDR3 is TGTGCCAGCAGCGTAGCGGGGGGCTCCTACAATGAGCAGTTCTTC.

V is TRBV29-1 and J is TRBJ2-1; 9 bases match TRBD2. The CDR3 runs to 14 residues. With V trimmed by 6 bases and J by 9 bases, 12 bases remained unmatched. CDR1 and CDR2 (germline): SQVTM, ANQGSEA. The CDR3 spells CSVVSGGYKGEQFF. The CDR3 DNA follows: TGCAGCGTCGTCAGCGGGGGGTACAAGGGTGAGCAGTTCTTC.